Following are 10 T cell receptor beta chains from one sample sequenced in a study of CD8+ T cells in alopecia areata. Described treatment: oral pan-JAK inhibitor, 5-10 mg twice daily. TCR sequencing used cDNA made by reverse transcription of extracted RNA. Clones were sequenced by immunoSEQ multiplex PCR, and TCRdb holds only the in-frame ones, with some missing. The table has a few hundred thousand clones, less than 75% seen once; the top ten hold 1.6%. Here the sequenced sample was CD4+ T cells sorted from blood, taken at week 4, from a patient treated with tofacitinib. All receptors come from a human donor with alopecia areata.

The rearrangement links TRBV4-1 to TRBJ2-5, with 10 bases identical to TRBD2. The CDR3 covers 15 residues. J was trimmed by 4 bases and V by 0 bases; bases with no gene match: 2. From germline, CDR1 is MGHRA and CDR2 YSYEKL. CDR3: CASSQDQRGGETQYF. Written as DNA, the CDR3 is TGCGCCAGCAGCCAAGATCAGCGGGGGGGAGAGACCCAGTACTTC.

This clone was counted once. The gene calls are TRBV7-2 and TRBJ2-5, with D perhaps TRBD2 (5 bases). Germline CDR1 is SGHTA and CDR2 is FQGNSA. The CDR3 totals 17 residues. Trimming left V 0 bases short and J 5 bases short, with 19 bases between. The CDR3 loop reads CASSLALSGVRLETQYF. CDR3 sequence (DNA): TGTGCCAGCAGCTTAGCGTTGAGCGGAGTCCGTCTGGAGACCCAGTACTTC.

The V and J genes are TRBV29-1 and TRBJ1-1, with D perhaps matching TRBD1 (5 bases). Germline V gene sequence: CDR1 SQVTM, CDR2 ANQGSEA. V was shortened by 5 bases and J by 4 bases, with 11 bases between the two germline ends. The CDR3 has 12 residues. The DNA of the CDR3 is TGCAGCGTTCTCGGGGGAGCCACTGAAGCTTTCTTT. Protein product: CSVLGGATEAFF.

CDR3 amino acids: CAIRGGQGISTEAFF. CDR3 nucleotides: TGTGCCATCCGGGGTGGACAGGGTATTAGCACTGAAGCTTTCTTT. The chain joins TRBV10-3 to TRBJ1-1, with 8 nucleotides matching TRBD1. Germline CDR1 is ENHRY and CDR2 is SYGVKD. CDR3 length: 15 residues. After removal of 8 bases from V and 4 bases from J, the junction contained 12 bases not matched to a gene.

This chain links TRBV30 with TRBJ1-5; D is undetermined. Trimming pared 2 bases from V and 1 base from J, leaving 3 bases between. The CDR3 spans 12 residues. From germline, CDR1 is GTSNPN and CDR2 SVGIG (reference sequence). This CDR3 reads CAWSKSNQPQHF. The CDR3 DNA follows: TGTGCCTGGAGTAAAAGCAATCAGCCCCAGCATTTT.

This sequence joins TRBV5-1 and TRBJ2-7; D gene ambiguous. CDR3 length: 13 amino acids. The ends were cut back, 1 base at V and 6 bases at J, with 11 bases in the middle. Germline assignment: CDR1 SGHRS and CDR2 YFSETQ. The chain's CDR3 is CASSLYELSEQYF. Here the CDR3 DNA reads TGCGCCAGCAGCTTGTACGAGTTATCCGAGCAGTACTTC.

The chain joins TRBV10-2 to TRBJ1-6, with D perhaps matching TRBD1 (5 bases). The CDR3 is made up of 13 amino acids. Germline CDR1 reads WSHSY; CDR2 reads SAAADI. Trimming stripped 7 bases from V and 8 bases from J, with 12 bases between. CDR3 loop: CASTGAWDSPLHF. CDR3 sequence (DNA): TGCGCCAGCACCGGGGCCTGGGATTCACCCCTCCACTTT.

V is TRBV6-1 and J is TRBJ1-2; possible D gene TRBD1, 5 bases. The germline V and J ends were trimmed by 6 bases and 6 bases, with 14 bases remaining between them. Germline CDR1 MNHNS, CDR2 SASEGT. The CDR3 contains 13 residues. The chain's CDR3 is CASSTTGDNGYTF. The CDR3 DNA follows: TGTGCCAGCAGCACAACAGGTGACAATGGCTACACCTTC.

This clone was seen a handful of times. This rearrangement joins TRBV30 to TRBJ1-2; 12 bases are a match to TRBD1. Unmatched junction bases numbered 6, after V lost 3 bases and J lost 4 bases. CDR3 length equals 15 residues. Germline lookup yields CDR1 GTSNPN and CDR2 SVGIG (reference sequence). The CDR3 coding sequence is TGTGCCTGGAGGGAACCGGGACAGGGGGCCTATGGCTACACCTTC. Protein product: CAWREPGQGAYGYTF.

J is TRBJ1-1 and V is TRBV30; D is perhaps TRBD1 (5 bases). V was shortened by 1 base and J by 1 base, with 7 bases between the two germline ends. Looked up from germline, CDR1 is GTSNPN and CDR2 is SVGIG (reference sequence). The CDR3 length is 13 residues. CDR3 protein: CAWSEDTNTEAFF. The CDR3 DNA is TGTGCCTGGAGTGAGGACACGAACACTGAAGCTTTCTTT.